The following is a T cell receptor (beta chain) sequence with its context. This clone was picked up one time. The antigen it binds to is not known. The input lacks base qualities; no much larger clone sits a single base away. The donors were included in the validation cohort of over a hundred subjects, a group kept apart from the approximately 700-subject first cohort. Library preparation was by the immunoSEQ multiplex PCR assay. Per the original workflow: A statistical classification framework was developed to diagnose cytomegalovirus status using the catalog of TCR beta chain sequences. In TCRdb, the immuneACCESS table is reduced to in-frame sequences with V and J assigned. These tables do not hold every clone; where another copy was compared, an unresolved V gene accounts for under half, and the others remain unexplained. From that table come the V and J calls and clone size; the DNA was used to work out D and trimming. The sample data list fewer than 300,000 clones, and approximately 87% of these were observed just once. About 0.9% of the sample rests with the top ten.

The germline ends are 14 bases apart after V is trimmed by 2 bases and J by 0 bases. Its CDR3 holds 17 amino acids, cysteine through phenylalanine. This entry keeps only the CDR3 DNA: 51 bases, framed from base 1. Sequences MGHRA (CDR1) and YSYEKL (CDR2) are obtained from the germline V gene. This sample was included in a study of cytomegalovirus exposure and HLA in healthy donors (TCRdb year 2017). The study in broad terms: According to a later analysis, one platform produced both the 110 or so validation repertoires and the approximately 600 repertoires of the first cohort. A separate validation cohort of roughly 120 different subjects was used in addition to the approximately 670-subject first cohort. To predict cytomegalovirus infection status, the study combined high-throughput TCR immunosequencing, statistical association of individual TCRs with disease status, and machine learning. The study aimed to test whether signatures of past pathogen exposure could be identified by cataloging public T cell receptors.

On the study overall, not on this receptor specifically: A few of the identified cytomegalovirus-associated TCR beta chains were confirmed in vitro to be specific for cytomegalovirus antigens. The validation cohort had no HLA typing available for a later analysis, so co-occurrence within that cohort was assessed over all 130 or so repertoires. The study listed 164 TCR beta chains as associated with cytomegalovirus. Most TCR sequences were observed very rarely across donors, whereas some public TCRs were present in many individuals. In both the original and validation cohorts, the classifier was reported to diagnose cytomegalovirus status with high specificity and sensitivity. It was suggested by the authors that the approach could potentially be generalized to other disease states and immunological phenotypes. Subsequent analysis determined that TCRs grouped into clusters in the first cohort also showed a tendency toward co-occurrence across the roughly 120 validation repertoires, and approximately 94% of cluster scores exceeded 0.

This receptor was obtained from a woman between 18 and 30 years old in good health and CMV-seronegative. The specimen sequenced was PBMCs. This receptor chain uses TRBV4-1 and TRBJ1-3; TRBD1 is a possible D gene, resting on 5 matching bases. The CDR3 reads CASSQTEQVHSGNTIYF. The DNA is TGCGCCAGCAGCCAAACGGAACAGGTCCACTCTGGAAACACCATATATTTT.